This note documents a single TCR beta chain sequence. No antigen is known for it. J gave up 7 bases and V 10 bases, and 8 bases lay outside the gene matches. Germline CDR1 MNHNY, CDR2 SVGAGI (reference sequence). This CDR3 is built from 12 residues. Data came from immunoSEQ multiplex PCR; TCRdb stores just in-frame clones and leaves some out. The profile covers 85,000 to 100,000 clones, with around 90% appearing a single time and 1.5% to 2.5% taken by the ten largest. This sample is part of a study of PD-L1 blockade in urothelial cancer. The overall study: Patients with male sex and bladder-origin urothelial cancer accounted for about nine tenths of the roughly 29 enrolled. A median blood sample held about 140,000 T cells and about 83,000 unique TCRs.

Study-wide findings and caveats: Those with durable benefit had larger increases in tumor-associated blood clones at 3 weeks.

Sample time point: pretreatment peripheral blood. This TCR derives from a man between 60 and 75 years old with urothelial cancer. The chain combines TRBV6-6 with TRBJ2-3; 7 positions match TRBD1. The sequencing used PBMCs, collected around atezolizumab (anti-PD-L1) treatment. The CDR3 DNA reads TGTGCCACCCGACAGGGTCTACATACGCAGTATTTT. The encoded protein is CATRQGLHTQYF.